This T cell receptor (beta chain) was obtained from a study of T cells of healthy individuals. Germline V lookup: CDR1 SGHTA, CDR2 FQGNSA. The CDR3 consists of 19 residues. Trimming removed 5 bases from V and 0 bases from J; junction bases left unmatched: 13. This clonotype was recorded at least ten times. MiXCR, run by TCRdb on the 5' RACE reads, gives a single entry per CDR3 protein. The repertoire consists of 85,000 to 100,000 distinct CDR3 sequences, with 17% occurring once and the leading ten covering under 7.5%. The source of this sequence is a human donor in good health. V and J are TRBV7-2 and TRBJ2-6, with 7 bases identical to TRBD1. CDR3 DNA: TGTGCCAGCAGCCTAAACTTAGGGACAGTGAGCTCTGGGGCCAACGTCCTGACTTTC. It specifies CASSLNLGTVSSGANVLTF.